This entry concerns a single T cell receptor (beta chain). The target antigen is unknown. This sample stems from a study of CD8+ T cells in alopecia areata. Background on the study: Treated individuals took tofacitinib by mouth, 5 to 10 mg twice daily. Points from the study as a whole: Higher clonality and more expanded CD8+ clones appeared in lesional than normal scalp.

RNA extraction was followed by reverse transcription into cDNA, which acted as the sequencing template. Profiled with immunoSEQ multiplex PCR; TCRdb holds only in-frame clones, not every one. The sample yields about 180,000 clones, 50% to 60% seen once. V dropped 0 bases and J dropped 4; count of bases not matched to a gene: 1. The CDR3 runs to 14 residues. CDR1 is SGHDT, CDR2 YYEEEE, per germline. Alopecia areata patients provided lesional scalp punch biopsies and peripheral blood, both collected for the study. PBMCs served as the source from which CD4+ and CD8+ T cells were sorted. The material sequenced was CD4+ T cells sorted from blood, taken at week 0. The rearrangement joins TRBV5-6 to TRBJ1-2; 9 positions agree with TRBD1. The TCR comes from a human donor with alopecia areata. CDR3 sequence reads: CASSLGQGGYGYTF. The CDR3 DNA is TGTGCCAGCAGCTTGGGACAGGGGGGCTATGGCTACACCTTC.